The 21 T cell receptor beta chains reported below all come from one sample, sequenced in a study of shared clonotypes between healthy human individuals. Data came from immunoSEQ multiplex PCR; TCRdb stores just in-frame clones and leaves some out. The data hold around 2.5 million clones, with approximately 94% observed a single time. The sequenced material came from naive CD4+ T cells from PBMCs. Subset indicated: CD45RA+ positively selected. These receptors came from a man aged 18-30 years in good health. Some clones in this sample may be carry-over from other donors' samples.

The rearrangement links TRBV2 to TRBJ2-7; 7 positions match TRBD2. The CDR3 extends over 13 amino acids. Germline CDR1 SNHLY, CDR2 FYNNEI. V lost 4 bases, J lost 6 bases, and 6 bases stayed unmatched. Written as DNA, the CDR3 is TGTGCCAGCAGTGGGACTAGGACGGGCGAGCAGTACTTC. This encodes CASSGTRTGEQYF.

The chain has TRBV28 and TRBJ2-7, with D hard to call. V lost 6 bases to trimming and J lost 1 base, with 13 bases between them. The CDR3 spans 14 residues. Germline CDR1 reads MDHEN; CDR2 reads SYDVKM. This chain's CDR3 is CASRLRAHSYEQYF. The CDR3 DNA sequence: TGTGCCAGCAGGCTCCGGGCCCATTCCTACGAGCAGTACTTC.

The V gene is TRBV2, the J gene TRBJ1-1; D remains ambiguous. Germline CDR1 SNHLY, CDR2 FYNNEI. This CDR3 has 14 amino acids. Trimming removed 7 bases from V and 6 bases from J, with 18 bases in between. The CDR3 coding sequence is TGTGCCAGCAACTCTTCCCCGGTTGGCGCTGAAGCTTTCTTT. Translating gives CASNSSPVGAEAFF.

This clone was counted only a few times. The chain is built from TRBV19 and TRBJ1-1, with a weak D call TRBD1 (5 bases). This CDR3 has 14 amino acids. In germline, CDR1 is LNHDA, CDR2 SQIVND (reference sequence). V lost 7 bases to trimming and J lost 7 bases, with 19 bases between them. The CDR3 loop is CASILEGTIGEAFF. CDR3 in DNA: TGTGCCAGTATCCTGGAGGGGACTATTGGTGAAGCTTTCTTT.

The CDR3 reads CASSPAGLIDEQYF. DNA for the CDR3: TGTGCCAGCAGTCCCGCGGGACTCATAGACGAGCAGTACTTC. The chain couples TRBV6-6 to TRBJ2-7, with D possibly TRBD2 on 6 matching bases. V gave up 5 bases and J gave up 5 bases, with 16 bases separating them. The germline V gene has CDR1 MNHNY and CDR2 SVGAGI (reference sequence). The CDR3 runs 14 residues.

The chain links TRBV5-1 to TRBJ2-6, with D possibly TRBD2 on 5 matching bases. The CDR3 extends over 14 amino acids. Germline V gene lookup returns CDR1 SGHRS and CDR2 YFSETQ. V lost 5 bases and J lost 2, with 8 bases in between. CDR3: CASSEGAGANVLTF. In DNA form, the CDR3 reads TGCGCCAGCAGTGAGGGAGCTGGGGCCAACGTCCTGACTTTC.

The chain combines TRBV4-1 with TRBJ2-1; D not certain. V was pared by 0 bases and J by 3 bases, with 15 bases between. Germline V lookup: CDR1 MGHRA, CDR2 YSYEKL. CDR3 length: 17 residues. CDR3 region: CASSQDHPSSGYNEQFF. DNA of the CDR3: TGCGCCAGCAGCCAAGATCATCCCTCCTCCGGCTACAATGAGCAGTTCTTC.

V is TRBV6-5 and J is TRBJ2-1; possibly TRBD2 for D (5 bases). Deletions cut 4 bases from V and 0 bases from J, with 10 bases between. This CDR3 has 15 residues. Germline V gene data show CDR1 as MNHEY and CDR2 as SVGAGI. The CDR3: CASSLATISYNEQFF. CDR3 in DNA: TGTGCCAGCAGTTTGGCGACTATCTCCTACAATGAGCAGTTCTTC.

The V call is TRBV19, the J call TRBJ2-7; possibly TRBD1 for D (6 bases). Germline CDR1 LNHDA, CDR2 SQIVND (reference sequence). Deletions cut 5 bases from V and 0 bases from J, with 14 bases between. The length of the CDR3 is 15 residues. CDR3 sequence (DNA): TGTGCCAGTAGTCAGACAGGAGTACTCTCCTACGAGCAGTACTTC. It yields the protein CASSQTGVLSYEQYF.

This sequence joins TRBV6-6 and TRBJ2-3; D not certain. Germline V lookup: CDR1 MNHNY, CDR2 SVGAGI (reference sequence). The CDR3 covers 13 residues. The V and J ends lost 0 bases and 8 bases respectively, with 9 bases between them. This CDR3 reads CASSYSSQLTQYF. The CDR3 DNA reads TGTGCCAGCAGTTACTCGAGTCAGCTTACGCAGTATTTT.

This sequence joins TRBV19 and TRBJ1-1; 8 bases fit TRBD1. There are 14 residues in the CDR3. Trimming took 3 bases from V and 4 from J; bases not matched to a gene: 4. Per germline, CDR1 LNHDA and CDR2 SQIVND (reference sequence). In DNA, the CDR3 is TGTGCCAGTAGTATCAACAGGGGGAGCACTGAAGCTTTCTTT. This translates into CASSINRGSTEAFF.

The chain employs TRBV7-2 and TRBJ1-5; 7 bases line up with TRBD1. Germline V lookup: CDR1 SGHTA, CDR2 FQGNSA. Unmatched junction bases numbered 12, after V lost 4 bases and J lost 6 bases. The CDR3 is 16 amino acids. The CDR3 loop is CASSSGGGRAVQPQHF. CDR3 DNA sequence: TGTGCCAGCAGCTCAGGGGGAGGGAGGGCAGTTCAGCCCCAGCATTTT. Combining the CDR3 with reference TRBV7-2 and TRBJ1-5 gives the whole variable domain GAGVSQSPSNKVTEKGKDVELRCDPISGHTALYWYRQSLGQGLEFLIYFQGNSAPDKSGLPSDRFSAERTGGSVSTLTIQRTQQEDSAVYLCASSSGGGRAVQPQHFGDGTRLSIL.

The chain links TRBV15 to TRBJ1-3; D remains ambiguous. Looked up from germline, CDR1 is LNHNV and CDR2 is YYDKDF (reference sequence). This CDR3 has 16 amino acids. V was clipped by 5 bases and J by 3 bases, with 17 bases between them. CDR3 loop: CATSESGVFVGNTIYF. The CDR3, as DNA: TGTGCCACCAGCGAGTCCGGGGTTTTCGTTGGAAACACCATATATTTT.

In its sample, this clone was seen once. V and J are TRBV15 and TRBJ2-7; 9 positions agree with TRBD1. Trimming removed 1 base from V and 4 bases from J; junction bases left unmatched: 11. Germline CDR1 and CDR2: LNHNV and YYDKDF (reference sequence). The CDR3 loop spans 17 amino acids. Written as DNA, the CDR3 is TGTGCCACCAGCAGAGGGAGGGGCGCCGGGACAGGGTACGAGCAGTACTTC. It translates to CATSRGRGAGTGYEQYF.

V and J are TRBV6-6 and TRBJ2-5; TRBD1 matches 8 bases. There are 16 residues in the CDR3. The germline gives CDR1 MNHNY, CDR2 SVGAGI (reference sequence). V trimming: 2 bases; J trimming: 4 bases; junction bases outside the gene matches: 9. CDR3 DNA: TGTGCCAGCAGTTACCTGGCAGGGGGCGGCGGAGAGACCCAGTACTTC. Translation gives CASSYLAGGGGETQYF.

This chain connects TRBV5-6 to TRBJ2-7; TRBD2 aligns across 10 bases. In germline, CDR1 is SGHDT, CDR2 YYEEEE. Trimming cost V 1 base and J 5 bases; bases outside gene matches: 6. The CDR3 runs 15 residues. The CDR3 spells CASSLLAGGLDEQYF. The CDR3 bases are TGTGCCAGCAGCTTGTTAGCGGGAGGCTTGGACGAGCAGTACTTC.

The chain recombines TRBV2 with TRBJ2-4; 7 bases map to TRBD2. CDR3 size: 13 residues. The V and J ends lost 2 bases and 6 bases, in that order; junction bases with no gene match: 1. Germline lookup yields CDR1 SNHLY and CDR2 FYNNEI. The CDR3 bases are TGTGCCAGCAGTGAATGGGGGGGAAACATTCAGTACTTC. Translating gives CASSEWGGNIQYF.

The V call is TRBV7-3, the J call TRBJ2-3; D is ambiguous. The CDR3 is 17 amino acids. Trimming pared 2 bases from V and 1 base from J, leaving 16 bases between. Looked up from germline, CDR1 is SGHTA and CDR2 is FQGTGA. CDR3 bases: TGTGCCAGCAGCTTAGGGAAAGGGTCCCACCGCACAGATACGCAGTATTTT. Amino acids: CASSLGKGSHRTDTQYF.

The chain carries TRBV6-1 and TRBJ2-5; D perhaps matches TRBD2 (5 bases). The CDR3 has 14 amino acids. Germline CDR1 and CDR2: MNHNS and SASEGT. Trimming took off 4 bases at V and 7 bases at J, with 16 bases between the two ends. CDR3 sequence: CASSASGVAWTQYF. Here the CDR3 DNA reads TGTGCCAGCAGTGCGTCCGGGGTCGCCTGGACCCAGTACTTC.

The CDR3 nucleotides read TGTGCCAGCAGCTTAGCACAGGCGGGCTACGAGCAGTACTTC. Translating it yields CASSLAQAGYEQYF. The rearrangement uses TRBV7-8 and TRBJ2-7, with D perhaps given as TRBD1 or TRBD2 (5 bases each). The V and J ends lost 0 bases and 3 bases respectively, with 9 bases between them. Germline CDR1 reads SGHVS; CDR2 reads FQNEAQ. The CDR3 has 14 residues.

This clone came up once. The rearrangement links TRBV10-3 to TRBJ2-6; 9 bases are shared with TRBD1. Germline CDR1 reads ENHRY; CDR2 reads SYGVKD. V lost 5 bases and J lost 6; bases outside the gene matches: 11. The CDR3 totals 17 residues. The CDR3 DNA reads TGTGCCATCAGTACCGGGACAGGGAGCTTCCAGGCCAACGTCCTGACTTTC. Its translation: CAISTGTGSFQANVLTF.